These 3 T cell receptor beta chains originate from one sample sequenced in a study of early T cells in non-severe SARS-CoV-2 infection. In TCRdb, the 5' RACE reads were re-called with MiXCR into one record per CDR3 protein. Of fewer than 30,000 distinct CDR3 sequences detected, more than 4% appear once; the ten largest clones hold 15% to 18%. The sample comprised whole blood. The receptors here all came from an adult who was a healthcare worker with PCR-confirmed SARS-CoV-2 infection or an uninfected control (not recorded which).

This clonotype was counted ten times or more. The chain carries TRBV2 and TRBJ1-2; 10 bases map to TRBD1. Germline V gene lookup returns CDR1 SNHLY and CDR2 FYNNEI. V shed 4 bases, J shed 8 bases, and the junction held 4 bases outside the gene matches. The CDR3 is 13 amino acids. DNA for the CDR3: TGTGCCAGCAGTGTCGGGACAGGGGAAGGCTACACCTTC. Its translation is CASSVGTGEGYTF. The full variable domain, in which reference TRBV2 and TRBJ1-2 provide the parts outside the CDR3, is EPEVTQTPSHQVTQMGQEVILRCVPISNHLYFYWYRQILGQKVEFLVSFYNNEISEKSEIFDDQFSVERPDGSNFTLKIRSTKLEDSAMYFCASSVGTGEGYTFGSGTRLTVV.

The table lists this clonotype with many counts. This chain links TRBV7-3 with TRBJ2-7; 8 bases line up with TRBD2. The V gene end was trimmed by 5 bases and the J gene end by 3 bases; junction bases not matched to a gene: 3. CDR1 is SGHTA, CDR2 FQGTGA, per germline. CDR3 size: 13 residues. CDR3 DNA: TGTGCCAGCAGCCCGGGAGGGGTCTACGAGCAGTACTTC. This sequence encodes CASSPGGVYEQYF.

This clonotype was observed at least ten times. This chain uses TRBV20-1 with TRBJ2-3, with TRBD2 identical over 7 bases. V trimming: 4 bases; J trimming: 5 bases; junction bases outside the gene matches: 6. This CDR3 comprises 13 residues. CDR1 and CDR2 (germline): DFQATT, SNEGSKA (reference sequence). In DNA form, the CDR3 reads TGCAGTGCTACTGACTGGGGGGGAGATACGCAGTATTTT. Amino acid sequence: CSATDWGGDTQYF.